The 22 T cell receptor beta chains listed next were all sequenced from one sample in a study of spatial heterogeneity in lung cancer (dated by TCRdb to the late 2010s). Explained via the paper, the time point label denotes: blood at routine non-recurrence follow-up after resection. For TCR sequencing, whole RNA was extracted from tumor and nontumor lung tissue, or from cryopreserved PBMC samples, and no cell sorting was done. The library was made by 5' RACE. Sequencing instrument: NextSeq 500. TCRdb took the public reads, trimmed them with fastp at Q25, ran MiXCR for clone calling and kept in-frame beta chains. A single entry per CDR3 protein holds the most common genes and DNA from its merged rows. The sample table shows approximately 27,000 distinct CDR3 sequences, and around 5.9% are seen once. 20% to 25% of the sample rests with the top ten. The specimen was PBMCs, collected at follow-up. These receptors originate from a male donor with early-stage non-small cell lung cancer.

This clonotype was observed at least ten times. The J gene is TRBJ2-7, the V gene TRBV6-5; TRBD1 might be the D (5 bases). Germline V lookup: CDR1 MNHEY, CDR2 SVGAGI. V was cut by 2 bases and J by 1 base, with 12 bases left in between. The CDR3 runs to 15 residues. CDR3 protein: CASSYAQGGSYEQYV. CDR3 coding DNA: TGTGCCAGCAGTTACGCGCAGGGTGGGTCCTACGAGCAGTACGTC.

Concerning this clonotype: A much larger clone differs by one base, so this may be a read error. V gene TRBV7-2 combines with J gene TRBJ1-2; D is uncertain. CDR1 is SGHTA and CDR2 is FQGNSA in the germline V gene. The CDR3 is 13 residues long. The DNA of the CDR3 is TGTGCCAGCAGCATAGCGACCGACTATGGCTACACCTTC. Encoded protein: CASSIATDYGYTF.

This clonotype was seen repeatedly, ten times or more. The CDR3 nucleotides read TGTGCCAGCAGCCTAGGACTAGCGGAACTAACAGATACGCAGTATTTT. This sequence encodes CASSLGLAELTDTQYF. The chain carries TRBV7-3 and TRBJ2-3; TRBD2 matches at 10 bases. There are 16 residues in the CDR3. The junction had 8 bases not matched to a gene; V was cut back by 5 bases and J by 3 bases. Germline-derived CDR1 and CDR2 are SGHTA and FQGTGA.

This clonotype has more than one count but fewer than ten. V and J are TRBV2 and TRBJ2-3; D possibly corresponds to TRBD1 (6 bases). The CDR3 is 15 residues long. V lost 7 bases to trimming and J lost 6 bases, with 20 bases between them. The germline CDR1 and CDR2 sequences are SNHLY and FYNNEI. CDR3 protein: CASNPRDTHRDTQYF. The DNA of the CDR3 is TGTGCCAGCAATCCCCGGGACACCCATAGGGATACGCAGTATTTT.

The chain uses TRBV5-1 and TRBJ2-3, with TRBD2 matching over 7 bases. CDR1 and CDR2 from the germline V gene are SGHRS and YFSETQ. The CDR3 is made up of 16 amino acids. The trim removed 4 bases at V and 1 base at J, leaving 9 bases unmatched. In nucleotides, the CDR3 is TGCGCCAGCAGCACCGGCGGGGGACTGGGCACAGATACGCAGTATTTT. This gives the protein CASSTGGGLGTDTQYF.

This clonotype showed up many times. The chain links TRBV5-1 to TRBJ2-5; D is unresolved. The CDR3 spans 15 residues. Trimming took off 1 base at V and 0 bases at J, with 10 bases between the two ends. Germline CDR1 SGHRS, CDR2 YFSETQ. This CDR3 reads CASSLLSPDQETQYF. The CDR3 nucleotides read TGCGCCAGCAGCTTGCTGTCTCCAGACCAAGAGACCCAGTACTTC. The whole variable domain, remainder taken from reference TRBV5-1 and TRBJ2-5, is KAGVTQTPRYLIKTRGQQVTLSCSPISGHRSVSWYQQTPGQGLQFLFEYFSETQRNKGNFPGRFSGRQFSNSRSEMNVSTLELGDSALYLCASSLLSPDQETQYFGPGTRLLVL.

This sequence joins TRBV11-3 and TRBJ2-2; D is undetermined. Germline V gene data show CDR1 as SGHNT and CDR2 as YENEEA. The CDR3 covers 12 residues. V dropped 1 base and J dropped 6 bases, with 3 bases sitting between them. CDR3 protein: CASSLGSGELFF. The CDR3 DNA follows: TGTGCCAGCAGCTTAGGATCCGGGGAGCTGTTTTTT.

Ten or more counts support this clonotype. The gene calls are TRBV7-3 and TRBJ2-6, with D unclear. The V gene lost 5 bases and the J gene lost 0 bases, with 8 bases spanning the gap. The length of the CDR3 is 15 residues. Per germline, CDR1 SGHTA and CDR2 FQGTGA. The CDR3 region has the DNA TGTGCCAGCAGCCCAAGGAACTCTGGGGCCAACGTCCTGACTTTC. Protein sequence: CASSPRNSGANVLTF.

This clonotype has at least ten counts. The chain couples TRBV2 to TRBJ1-6, with a possible D match to TRBD1 (5 bases). V was clipped by 6 bases and J by 6 bases, with 15 bases between them. The germline V gene has CDR1 SNHLY and CDR2 FYNNEI. CDR3 length equals 15 residues. This chain's CDR3 is CASRGRAGSNSPLHF. CDR3 DNA: TGTGCCAGCAGAGGCAGGGCAGGCTCTAATTCACCCCTCCACTTT.

Ten or more counts support this clonotype. The chain recombines TRBV6-2 or TRBV6-3 with TRBJ2-3; D is uncertain. The V end lost 4 bases, the J end lost 7 bases, and 12 bases lay between the germline ends. Looked up from germline, CDR1 is MNHEY and CDR2 is SVGEGT. The CDR3 sequence is 13 residues long. CDR3 in DNA: TGTGCCAGCAGTTCCGGATTTCGGAATACGCAGTATTTT. It codes for CASSSGFRNTQYF.

This chain uses TRBV6-2 or TRBV6-3 with TRBJ1-1; D is perhaps TRBD1 (5 bases). Germline V gene data show CDR1 as MNHEY and CDR2 as SVGEGT. V lost 2 bases, J lost 4 bases, and 14 bases lay in between. This CDR3 contains 15 residues. The CDR3, as DNA: TGTGCCAGCAGTTACGCCAGGGAAGGTGGCACTGAAGCTTTCTTT. Its protein is CASSYAREGGTEAFF.

Notes on this clonotype: Possible read error: a much larger clone is one base away. The chain uses TRBV19 and TRBJ1-3; no clear D. Germline V gene lookup returns CDR1 LNHDA and CDR2 SQIVND (reference sequence). This CDR3 is built from 15 residues. The CDR3 region has the DNA TGTGCCAGTAGTAACCCATTATACTCTGGAAACACCGTATATTTT. Its protein product is CASSNPLYSGNTVYF.

This clonotype was seen a few times. The V and J genes are TRBV29-1 and TRBJ2-5, with 10 positions matching TRBD1. V was clipped by 3 bases and J by 4 bases; unmatched bases: 2. Looked up from germline, CDR1 is SQVTM and CDR2 is ANQGSEA. The CDR3 spans 13 residues. CDR3 amino acids: CSVDRDRGETQYF. CDR3 sequence (DNA): TGCAGCGTTGACCGGGACAGGGGAGAGACCCAGTACTTC. The full variable domain, completed using reference TRBV29-1 and TRBJ2-5, is SAVISQKPSRDICQRGTSLTIQCQVDSQVTMMFWYRQQPGQSLTLIATANQGSEATYESGFVIDKFPISRPNLTFSTLTVSNMSPEDSSIYLCSVDRDRGETQYFGPGTRLLVL.

A note on this clonotype: Being one base from a much bigger clone, this may be a read error. V and J are TRBV6-2 or TRBV6-3 and TRBJ2-3; TRBD1 is a possible D gene (6 bases). CDR1 is MNHEY, CDR2 SVGEGT, per germline. The CDR3 runs 13 residues. V lost 5 bases to trimming and J lost 1 base, with 7 bases between them. In DNA form, the CDR3 reads TGTGCCAGCAGTGGGACATGCACAGATACGCAGTATTTT. Its protein is CASSGTCTDTQYF.

This clonotype was seen more than once but under ten times. The chain is built from TRBV7-2 and TRBJ2-7; 9 positions match TRBD2. Germline V gives CDR1 SGHTA, CDR2 FQGNSA. Unmatched junction bases numbered 10, after V lost 6 bases and J lost 7 bases. The CDR3 runs to 14 residues. The CDR3 DNA reads as TGTGCCAGCAGACCCGCGGGGGGGACCTGGGAGCAGTACTTC. Amino acids: CASRPAGGTWEQYF.

This clonotype was picked up many times. V and J are TRBV12-3 or TRBV12-4 and TRBJ2-2, with D possibly matching TRBD2 (5 bases). This CDR3 contains 15 residues. Trimming stripped 7 bases from V and 2 bases from J, with 14 bases between. The CDR3 nucleotides read TGTGCCAGCAAAGGCGGGCAAACCAACACCGGGGAGCTGTTTTTT. Protein product: CASKGGQTNTGELFF.

This clonotype was seen a handful of times. This chain links TRBV9 with TRBJ1-5; D is ambiguous. CDR1 is SGDLS, CDR2 YYNGEE, per germline. V lost 3 bases to trimming and J lost 4 bases, with 14 bases between them. CDR3 size: 15 residues. The CDR3 spells CASSASSVVNQPQHF. As DNA, the CDR3 is TGTGCCAGCAGCGCCTCGTCAGTAGTAAATCAGCCCCAGCATTTT.

Many counts were recorded for this clonotype. This rearrangement joins TRBV29-1 to TRBJ2-1; no definite D call. CDR1 and CDR2 from the germline V gene are SQVTM and ANQGSEA. The CDR3 is made up of 13 amino acids. The ends were cut back, 3 bases at V and 7 bases at J, with 13 bases in the middle. CDR3 loop: CSVDWQSLNEQFF. The CDR3 nucleotides read TGCAGCGTTGACTGGCAGAGCCTTAATGAGCAGTTCTTC.

This chain links TRBV7-2 with TRBJ1-4, with TRBD1 as a possible D gene (6 bases). Germline loops: CDR1 SGHTA, CDR2 FQGNSA. The V end lost 1 base, the J end lost 8 bases, and 20 bases lay between the germline ends. The CDR3 spans 17 residues. CDR3 DNA: TGTGCCAGCAGCTTAGGTGTCTTGGGGGCGCAGAGGGAAAAACTGTTTTTT. Its protein product is CASSLGVLGAQREKLFF. Using reference TRBV7-2 and TRBJ1-4 for the parts outside the CDR3, the full variable domain is GAGVSQSPSNKVTEKGKDVELRCDPISGHTALYWYRQSLGQGLEFLIYFQGNSAPDKSGLPSDRFSAERTGGSVSTLTIQRTQQEDSAVYLCASSLGVLGAQREKLFFGSGTQLSVL.

This clonotype was observed at least ten times. The chain joins TRBV6-1 to TRBJ1-4; D unresolved. Looked up from germline, CDR1 is MNHNS and CDR2 is SASEGT. The CDR3 sequence is 15 residues long. The V gene lost 6 bases and the J gene lost 6 bases, with 17 bases spanning the gap. CDR3 nucleotide sequence: TGTGCCAGCAGGGATCCGACATGGTGGGATGAAAAACTGTTTTTT. Translation: CASRDPTWWDEKLFF.

This clonotype appeared many times. The V call is TRBV29-1, the J call TRBJ2-1, with TRBD2 identical over 9 bases. The CDR3 loop spans 13 amino acids. J was trimmed by 7 bases and V by 4 bases; bases with no gene match: 5. Germline V CDR1 and CDR2: SQVTM, ANQGSEA. In nucleotides, the CDR3 is TGCAGCGTTGGGTTAGCGGGAGCTAATGAGCAGTTCTTC. It is translated as CSVGLAGANEQFF.

This clonotype was counted many times. The V gene is TRBV20-1, the J gene TRBJ1-1; 7 positions match TRBD1. The germline V gene has CDR1 DFQATT and CDR2 SNEGSKA (reference sequence). This CDR3 contains 14 residues. Losses at the gene ends were 1 base for V and 1 base for J; bases not matched to a gene: 3. The CDR3 DNA follows: TGCAGTGCTAGAGCGGGACAGAAGAACACTGAAGCTTTCTTT. It specifies CSARAGQKNTEAFF.